These 9 T cell receptor beta chains were all obtained from the same sample, sequenced in a study of T cells after yellow fever vaccination. TCRdb redid the calling of the 5' RACE reads with MiXCR, one entry per CDR3 protein. This sample has more than 300,000 distinct CDR3 sequences, with 4% to 5.5% found just once. This material consisted of PBMCs, taken 15 days after the yellow fever booster vaccination. The receptors stem from a man younger than 30 who received the YFV17D yellow fever vaccine.

This clonotype was seen more than once but under ten times. The V call is TRBV4-3, the J call TRBJ1-3; possible D gene TRBD1, 5 bases. V was trimmed by 1 base and J by 4 bases, leaving 17 bases between them. CDR3 length equals 17 residues. Per germline, CDR1 LGHNA and CDR2 YSLEER. The chain's CDR3 is CASSQGPGKVHGNTIYF. The CDR3 nucleotides read TGCGCCAGCAGCCAAGGGCCAGGGAAAGTCCACGGAAACACCATATATTTT.

The chain recombines TRBV13 with TRBJ2-5; D perhaps matches TRBD1 (6 bases). The V end was cut by 0 bases, the J end by 5 bases, with 10 bases between. This CDR3 is 14 amino acids long. From germline, CDR1 is PRHDT and CDR2 FYEKMQ (reference sequence). CDR3 coding DNA: TGTGCCAGCAGCTTAGGGGCAGGGGTTGAGACCCAGTACTTC. Its protein product is CASSLGAGVETQYF.

This clonotype was recorded many times. The V and J genes are TRBV6-1 and TRBJ1-2, with no clear D. Trimming stripped 7 bases from V and 8 bases from J, with 11 bases between. CDR1 is MNHNS, CDR2 SASEGT, per germline. There are 11 residues in the CDR3. The chain's CDR3 is CASNDRLGYTF. As DNA, the CDR3 is TGTGCCAGCAACGACCGTTTGGGCTACACCTTC.

The genes are TRBV3-1 and TRBJ1-1; a possible D gene is TRBD1 (6 bases). V lost 4 bases, J lost 5 bases, and 17 bases lay in between. The CDR3 totals 15 residues. Germline CDR1 LGHDT, CDR2 YNNKEL (reference sequence). The CDR3 is CASSPPNRGRTEAFF. CDR3 nucleotides: TGTGCCAGCAGCCCCCCGAATAGGGGGAGAACTGAAGCTTTCTTT.

Many counts were recorded for this clonotype. This chain links TRBV28 with TRBJ2-7, with D possibly matching TRBD2 (6 bases). The germline V gene encodes CDR1 MDHEN and CDR2 SYDVKM. With 3 bases removed from V and 3 bases from J, the gap between germline ends came to 15 bases. The CDR3 contains 15 residues. The CDR3 bases are TGTGCCAGCAGTTTGTACGGGGCGGGGTTCTACGAGCAGTACGTC. Protein sequence: CASSLYGAGFYEQYV.

This clonotype was seen a few times. V is TRBV9 and J is TRBJ2-1, with 7 bases matching TRBD1. In germline, CDR1 is SGDLS, CDR2 YYNGEE. The CDR3 spans 16 residues. The junction had 9 bases not matched to a gene; V was cut back by 3 bases and J by 3 bases. CDR3 nucleotides: TGTGCCAGCAGCGCCCGAGGGGACAGAAACTACAATGAGCAGTTCTTC. Its translation is CASSARGDRNYNEQFF.

The genes are TRBV5-1 and TRBJ2-5, with unresolved D. With 6 bases removed from V and 0 bases from J, the gap between germline ends came to 9 bases. Per the germline V gene, CDR1 is SGHRS and CDR2 is YFSETQ. The CDR3 contains 13 residues. In nucleotides, the CDR3 is TGCGCCAGCAAAGAACAAGACCAAGAGACCCAGTACTTC. Translating gives CASKEQDQETQYF. Variable domain in full (rest from reference TRBV5-1 and TRBJ2-5): KAGVTQTPRYLIKTRGQQVTLSCSPISGHRSVSWYQQTPGQGLQFLFEYFSETQRNKGNFPGRFSGRQFSNSRSEMNVSTLELGDSALYLCASKEQDQETQYFGPGTRLLVL.

The chain combines TRBV7-9 with TRBJ2-7; D is perhaps TRBD2 (6 bases). Trimming stripped 8 bases from V and 6 bases from J, with 17 bases between. Germline CDR1 is SEHNR and CDR2 is FQNEAQ (reference sequence). The CDR3 runs to 13 residues. CDR3 DNA: TGTGCCAGCTGGGGGAGGCAGGGAGGCGAGCAGTACTTC. Translated: CASWGRQGGEQYF.

This clonotype was picked up many times. V usage is TRBV4-3 and J usage is TRBJ2-1; 9 bases are shared with TRBD2. Germline V CDR1 and CDR2: LGHNA, YSLEER. Germline trimming cut 2 bases from V and 8 bases from J; bases unmatched to any gene: 1. CDR3 length equals 13 residues. In nucleotides, the CDR3 is TGCGCCAGCAGCCAAAGGACTAGCGATGAGCAGTTCTTC. It codes for CASSQRTSDEQFF.